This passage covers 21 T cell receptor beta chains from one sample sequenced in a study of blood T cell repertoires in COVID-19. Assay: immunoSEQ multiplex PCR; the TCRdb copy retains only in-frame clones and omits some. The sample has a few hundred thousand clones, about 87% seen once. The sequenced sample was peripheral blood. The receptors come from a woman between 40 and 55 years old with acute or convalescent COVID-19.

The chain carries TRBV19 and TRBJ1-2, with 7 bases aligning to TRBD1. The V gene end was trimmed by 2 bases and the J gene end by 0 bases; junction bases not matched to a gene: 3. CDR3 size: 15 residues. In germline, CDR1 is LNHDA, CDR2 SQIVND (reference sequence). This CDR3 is CASSIFGTANYGYTF. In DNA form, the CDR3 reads TGTGCCAGTAGTATATTTGGGACAGCTAACTATGGCTACACCTTC.

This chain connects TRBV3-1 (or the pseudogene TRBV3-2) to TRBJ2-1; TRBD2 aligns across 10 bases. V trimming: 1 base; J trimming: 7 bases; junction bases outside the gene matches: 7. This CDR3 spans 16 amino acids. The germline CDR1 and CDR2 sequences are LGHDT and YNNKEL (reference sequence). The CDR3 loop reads CASSQGLTSGANEQFF. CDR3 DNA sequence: TGTGCCAGCAGCCAAGGCCTTACTAGCGGGGCGAATGAGCAGTTCTTC.

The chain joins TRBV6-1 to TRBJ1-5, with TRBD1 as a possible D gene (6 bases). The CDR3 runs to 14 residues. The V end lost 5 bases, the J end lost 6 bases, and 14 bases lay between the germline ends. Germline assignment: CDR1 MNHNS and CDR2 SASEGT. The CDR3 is CASSSQTGGQPQHF. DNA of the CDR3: TGTGCCAGCAGTTCTCAGACAGGTGGTCAGCCCCAGCATTTT.

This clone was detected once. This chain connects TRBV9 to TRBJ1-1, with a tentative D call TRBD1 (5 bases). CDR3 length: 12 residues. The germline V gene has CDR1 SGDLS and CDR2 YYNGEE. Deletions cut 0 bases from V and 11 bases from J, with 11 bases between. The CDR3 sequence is CASSVGRGRAFF. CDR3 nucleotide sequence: TGTGCCAGCAGCGTAGGTAGGGGCCGCGCTTTCTTT.

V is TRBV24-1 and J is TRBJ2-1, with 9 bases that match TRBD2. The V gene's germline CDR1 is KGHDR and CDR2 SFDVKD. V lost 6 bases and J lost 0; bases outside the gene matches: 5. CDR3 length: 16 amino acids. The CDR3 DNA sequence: TGTGCCACCAGTCATCTAGCGGGGCCCTCCTACAATGAGCAGTTCTTC. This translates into CATSHLAGPSYNEQFF.

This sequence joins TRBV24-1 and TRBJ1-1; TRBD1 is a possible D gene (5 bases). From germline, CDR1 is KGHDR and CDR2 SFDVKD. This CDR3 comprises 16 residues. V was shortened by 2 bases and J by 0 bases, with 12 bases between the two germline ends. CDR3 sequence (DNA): TGTGCCACCAGTGATTCCCCGGACACCATGAACACTGAAGCTTTCTTT. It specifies CATSDSPDTMNTEAFF.

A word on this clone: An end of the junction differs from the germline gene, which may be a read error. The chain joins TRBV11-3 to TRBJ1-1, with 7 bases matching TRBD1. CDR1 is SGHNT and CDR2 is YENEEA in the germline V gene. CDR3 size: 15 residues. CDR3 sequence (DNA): TGTGCCAGCAGTTTAGTGGACAGGAAAAACACTGAAGCTTTCTTT. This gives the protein CASSLVDRKNTEAFF.

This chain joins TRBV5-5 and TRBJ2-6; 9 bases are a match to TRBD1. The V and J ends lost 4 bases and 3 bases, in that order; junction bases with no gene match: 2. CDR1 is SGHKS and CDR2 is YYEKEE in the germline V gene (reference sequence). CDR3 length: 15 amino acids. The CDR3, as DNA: TGTGCCAGCAGCCGGACAGGGGTTGGGGCCAACGTCCTGACTTTC. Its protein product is CASSRTGVGANVLTF.

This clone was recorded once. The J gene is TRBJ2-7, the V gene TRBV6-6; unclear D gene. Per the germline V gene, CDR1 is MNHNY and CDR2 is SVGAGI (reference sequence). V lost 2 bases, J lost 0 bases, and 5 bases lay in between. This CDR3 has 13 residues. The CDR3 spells CASSYDTSYEQYV. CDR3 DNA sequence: TGTGCCAGCAGTTACGACACCTCCTACGAGCAGTACGTC.

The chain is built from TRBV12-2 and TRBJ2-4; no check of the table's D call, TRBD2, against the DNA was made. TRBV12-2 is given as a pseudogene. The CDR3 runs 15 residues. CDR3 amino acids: CASRLFIKAKNIQYF. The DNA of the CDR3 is TGTGCAAGTCGCTTATTTATTAAAGCCAAAAACATTCAGTACTTC.

Here the CDR3 DNA reads TGCGCCAGCAGCGGGGGACATCAGGGCGATGGCTACACCTTC. It encodes CASSGGHQGDGYTF. V and J are TRBV5-1 and TRBJ1-2, with D perhaps TRBD1 (6 bases). V was shortened by 4 bases and J by 6 bases, with 16 bases between the two germline ends. This CDR3 has 14 amino acids. CDR1 and CDR2 (germline): SGHRS, YFSETQ.

The CDR3 DNA sequence: TGTGCCAGCAGTTACGGTCTACAGGGGGCTGGTGGCTACACCTTC. This gives the protein CASSYGLQGAGGYTF. The V and J genes are TRBV6-5 and TRBJ1-2; 9 nucleotides agree with TRBD1. The V gene's germline CDR1 is MNHEY and CDR2 SVGAGI. This CDR3 is 15 amino acids long. Trimming cost V 2 bases and J 7 bases; bases outside gene matches: 8.

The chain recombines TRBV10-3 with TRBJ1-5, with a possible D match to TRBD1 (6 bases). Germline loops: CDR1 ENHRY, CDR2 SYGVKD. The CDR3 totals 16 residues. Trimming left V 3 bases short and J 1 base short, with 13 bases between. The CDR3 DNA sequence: TGTGCCATCAGTGATAAAGAGGGGGGGAGCAATCAGCCCCAGCATTTT. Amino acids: CAISDKEGGSNQPQHF.

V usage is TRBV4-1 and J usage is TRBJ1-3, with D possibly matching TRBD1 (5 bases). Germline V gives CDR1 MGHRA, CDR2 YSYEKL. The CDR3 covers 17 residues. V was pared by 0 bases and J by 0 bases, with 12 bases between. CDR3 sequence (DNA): TGCGCCAGCAGCCAAGAGGCGGGACCCGTCTCTGGAAACACCATATATTTT. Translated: CASSQEAGPVSGNTIYF.

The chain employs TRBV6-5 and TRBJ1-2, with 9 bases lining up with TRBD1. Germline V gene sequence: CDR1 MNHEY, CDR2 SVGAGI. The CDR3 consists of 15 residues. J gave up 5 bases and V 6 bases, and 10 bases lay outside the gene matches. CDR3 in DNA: TGTGCCAGCAGCTCCTGGACAGGGGCAACTTATGGCTACACCTTC. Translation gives CASSSWTGATYGYTF.

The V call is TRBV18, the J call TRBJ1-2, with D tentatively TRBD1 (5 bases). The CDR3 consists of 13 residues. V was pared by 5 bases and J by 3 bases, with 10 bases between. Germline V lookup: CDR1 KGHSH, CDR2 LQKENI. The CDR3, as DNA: TGTGCCAGCTCAATACAGGAAGACTATGGCTACACCTTC. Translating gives CASSIQEDYGYTF.

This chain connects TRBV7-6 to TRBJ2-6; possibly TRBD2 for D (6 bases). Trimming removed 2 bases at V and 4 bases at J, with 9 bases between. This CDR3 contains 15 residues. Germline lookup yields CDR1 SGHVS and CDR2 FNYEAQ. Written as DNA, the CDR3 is TGTGCCAGCAGCTTAACGGGGGAAGGGGCCAACGTCCTGACTTTC. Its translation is CASSLTGEGANVLTF. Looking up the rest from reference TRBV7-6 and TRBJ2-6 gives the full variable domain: GAGVSQSPRYKVTKRGQDVALRCDPISGHVSLYWYRQALGQGPEFLTYFNYEAQQDKSGLPNDRFSAERPEGSISTLTIQRTEQRDSAMYRCASSLTGEGANVLTFGAGSRLTVL.

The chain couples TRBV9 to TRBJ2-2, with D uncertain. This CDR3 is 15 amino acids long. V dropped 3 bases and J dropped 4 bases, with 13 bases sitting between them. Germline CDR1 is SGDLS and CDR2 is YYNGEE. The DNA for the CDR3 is TGTGCCAGCAGCGGAACAGCCCTCTTCACCGGGGAGCTGTTTTTT. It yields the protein CASSGTALFTGELFF.

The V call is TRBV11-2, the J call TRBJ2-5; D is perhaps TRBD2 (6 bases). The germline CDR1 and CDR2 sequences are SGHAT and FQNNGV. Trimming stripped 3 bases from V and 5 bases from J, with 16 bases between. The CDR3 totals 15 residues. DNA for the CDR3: TGTGCCAGCAGCTTCACGTATAGCGGTATGGAGACCCAGTACTTC. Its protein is CASSFTYSGMETQYF.

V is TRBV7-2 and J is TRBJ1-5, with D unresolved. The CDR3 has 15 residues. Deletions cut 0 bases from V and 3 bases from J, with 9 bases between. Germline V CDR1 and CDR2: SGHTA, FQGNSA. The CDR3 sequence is CASSLAGVLNQPQHF. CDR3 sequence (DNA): TGTGCCAGCAGCTTAGCAGGAGTCCTCAATCAGCCCCAGCATTTT. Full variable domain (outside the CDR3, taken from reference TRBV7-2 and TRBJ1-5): GAGVSQSPSNKVTEKGKDVELRCDPISGHTALYWYRQSLGQGLEFLIYFQGNSAPDKSGLPSDRFSAERTGGSVSTLTIQRTQQEDSAVYLCASSLAGVLNQPQHFGDGTRLSIL.

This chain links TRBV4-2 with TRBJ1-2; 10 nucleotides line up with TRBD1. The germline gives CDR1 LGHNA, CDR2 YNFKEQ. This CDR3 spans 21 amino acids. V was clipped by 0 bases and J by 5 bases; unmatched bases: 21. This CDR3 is CASSQDLGRGRRDRGIYGYTF. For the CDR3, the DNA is TGTGCCAGCAGCCAAGATCTCGGAAGAGGTCGGCGGGACAGGGGAATTTATGGCTACACCTTC.